This is a list of T cell receptor beta chains from one sample in a study of cytomegalovirus exposure and HLA in healthy donors. Clones were sequenced by immunoSEQ multiplex PCR, and TCRdb holds only the in-frame ones, with some missing. In all, the sample yields approximately 79,000 clones. Sequences were obtained from PBMCs. Receptors were obtained from a man aged 40-49 years in good health and CMV-seronegative. Both conserved end residues are part of each CDR3.

V	length	J	CDR3
TRBV7-9	17	TRBJ2-1	CASSYTSGSRSYNEQFF
TRBV5-1	20	TRBJ2-4	CASSLVGVSRGAINKNIQYF
TRBV18	14	TRBJ2-7	CASSLQGATNEQYF
TRBV6-5	15	TRBJ1-5	CASSPGQALNQPQHF
TRBV5-8	19	-	CASSLVFVGARLGTYEQYF
TRBV5-1	13	TRBJ2-3	CASSRDSTDTQYF
TRBV4-2	13	TRBJ2-5	CASSQDRGETQYF
TRBV5-5	15	TRBJ2-1	CASSWEAGSYNEQFF
TRBV2	15	TRBJ1-2	CASSDPGQGFYGYTF
TRBV7-8	15	TRBJ2-7	CASSLQGRKYYEQYF
TRBV6-4	17	TRBJ2-2	CASSDSTIGGYTGELFF
TRBV5-1	16	TRBJ2-5	CASSLNTGAVQETQYF
TRBV4-3	17	TRBJ2-3	CASSPHSSGGAVDTQYF
TRBV4-3	17	TRBJ2-2	CASSQVASGSYTGELFF
TRBV7-2	14	TRBJ2-5	CASSPWGWRGTQYF
TRBV7-2	15	TRBJ2-5	CASSLRFGWMETQYF
TRBV27	15	TRBJ1-6	CASSMVGRGESPLHF
TRBV5-1	15	TRBJ1-1	CASSLTGGRNTEAFF
TRBV10-1	16	TRBJ2-1	CASSESLAGDYNEQFF
TRBV25-1	15	TRBJ2-5	CASSGLAGVLETQYF
TRBV7-2	18	TRBJ2-1	CASSLGTSGSKGYNEQFF
TRBV9	18	TRBJ1-6	CASSGGGSLTSYNSPLHF
TRBV11-3	14	TRBJ2-1	CASSLGLADNEQFF
TRBV5-1	13	TRBJ2-7	CASSFSDRVEQYF
TRBV10-3	16	TRBJ2-7	CAISLGGSGGSYEQYF
TRBV5-8	15	TRBJ1-1	CASSLGAGTSTEAFF
TRBV29-1	13	TRBJ2-2	CSVQTAGGGELFF
TRBV10-3	13	TRBJ2-5	CAISETIRETQYF
TRBV15	16	TRBJ1-3	CATSRDDGRGRNTIYF
TRBV30	19	TRBJ1-5	CAWSAEGTGDPISNQPQHF
TRBV19	12	TRBJ1-2	CASKQGNYGYTF
TRBV5-1	13	TRBJ2-2	CASSLDGTGELFF
TRBV5-5	13	TRBJ1-2	CASSPGTGYGYTF
TRBV5-1	13	TRBJ1-2	CASSPGQNYGYTF
TRBV4-3	15	TRBJ1-1	CASSQVAAANTEAFF
TRBV4-3	15	TRBJ2-7	CASSLWDRVRNEQYF
TRBV18	14	TRBJ1-1	CASQTQGANTEAFF
TRBV28	16	TRBJ1-5	CASRLGTGTFNQPQHF
TRBV11-2	11	TRBJ1-2	CASSKGEGYTF
TRBV6-4	16	TRBJ1-5	CASSSPGADSNQPQHF
TRBV15	19	TRBJ2-4	CATSREEGQRYLAKNIQYF
TRBV6-5	15	TRBJ2-5	CASSYLRTTGETQYF
TRBV28	18	TRBJ2-1	CASSILQPGLAGSNEQFF
TRBV19	13	TRBJ2-1	CASSKSSYNEQFF
TRBV11-2	12	TRBJ2-1	CASSSAINEQFF
TRBV2	14	TRBJ2-1	CASSAERGYNEQFF
TRBV10-1	15	TRBJ2-1	CASSESGQGRREQFF
TRBV30	13	TRBJ1-6	CAWSDSRDAPLHF